Presented here are 25 T cell receptor beta chains from one specimen sequenced in a study of early T cells in non-severe SARS-CoV-2 infection. TCRdb used MiXCR to reprocess the 5' RACE reads, holding one entry per CDR3 protein. The repertoire holds approximately 71,000 distinct CDR3 sequences, less than 15% seen once, with around 1.7% in the top ten. Material: whole blood. These receptors originate from an adult who was a healthcare worker with PCR-confirmed SARS-CoV-2 infection or an uninfected control (not recorded which).

In its sample, this clonotype was seen many times. The chain is built from TRBV7-4 and TRBJ1-2, with 12 nucleotides matching TRBD1. V gave up 0 bases and J gave up 4 bases; unmatched junction bases: 9. Germline CDR1 is SGHVT and CDR2 is SQSDAQ. The CDR3 spans 18 residues. DNA for the CDR3: TGTGCCAGCAGCTTAGCTCCATCCGGGACAGGGGGCGGCTATGGCTACACCTTC. It yields the protein CASSLAPSGTGGGYGYTF.

This clonotype was seen at least ten times. The chain links TRBV6-2 or TRBV6-3 to TRBJ2-1; D might be TRBD1 or TRBD2, each matching 5 bases. The V and J ends lost 7 bases and 5 bases respectively, with 24 bases between them. Germline assignment: CDR1 MNHEY and CDR2 SVGEGT. The CDR3 totals 17 residues. CDR3 sequence (DNA): TGTGCCAGCATCAGGGCTGCTGGCGTCGGGGTGGACAATGAGCAGTTCTTC. Encoded protein: CASIRAAGVGVDNEQFF.

This chain uses TRBV27 with TRBJ2-5; the match to TRBD2 covers 8 bases. The length of the CDR3 is 16 residues. Losses at the gene ends were 3 bases for V and 2 bases for J; bases not matched to a gene: 8. Germline loops: CDR1 MNHEY, CDR2 SMNVEV (reference sequence). CDR3 sequence (DNA): TGTGCCAGCAGTTTTGCTAGGACTAGCAAACAAGAGACCCAGTACTTC. Protein sequence: CASSFARTSKQETQYF.

The rearrangement links TRBV9 to TRBJ2-7, with 7 bases identical to TRBD1. The CDR3 loop spans 14 amino acids. The germline gives CDR1 SGDLS, CDR2 YYNGEE. V was pared by 4 bases and J by 1 base, with 5 bases of the junction left unmatched. CDR3 protein: CASSIGGASYEQYF. As DNA, the CDR3 is TGTGCCAGCAGCATAGGGGGCGCTTCCTACGAGCAGTACTTC.

The sample holds many counts of this clonotype. Its ends do not fully match the called genes, so a read error is possible. The chain couples TRBV12-3 or TRBV12-4 to TRBJ1-3; 8 bases match TRBD1. The CDR3 has 12 residues. In DNA, the CDR3 is TGTGCCAGCAGTCCCCTGACAGGGGAGGTTGGTTTT. Its protein product is CASSPLTGEVGF.

This rearrangement joins TRBV6-5 to TRBJ1-4, with 9 bases that match TRBD1. CDR1 is MNHEY and CDR2 is SVGAGI in the germline V gene. V dropped 7 bases and J dropped 7; count of bases not matched to a gene: 7. The CDR3 sequence is 14 residues long. CDR3 coding DNA: TGTGCCAGCACTCCCAGACAGGGGGGTGAAAAACTGTTTTTT. It codes for CASTPRQGGEKLFF.

This clonotype was counted ten times or more. The chain carries TRBV6-7 and TRBJ1-2; D is unresolved. TRBV6-7 is an open reading frame whose function is uncertain. The CDR3 consists of 13 residues. Between the trimmed V and J ends, which lost 2 bases and 4 bases, there was a span of 8 bases. CDR3 nucleotides: TGTGCCAGCAGTTACCCTTCATCCTATGGCTACACCTTC. Its translation: CASSYPSSYGYTF.

The J gene is TRBJ2-1, the V gene TRBV2; D is uncertain. Germline values: CDR1 SNHLY, CDR2 FYNNEI. The CDR3 spans 17 residues. Trimming left V 1 base short and J 0 bases short, with 13 bases between. The CDR3 DNA is TGTGCCAGCAGTGAAGGCTCGGTCTTAAGCTCCTACAATGAGCAGTTCTTC. It yields the protein CASSEGSVLSSYNEQFF. The complete variable domain, with remaining parts taken from reference TRBV2 and TRBJ2-1, reads EPEVTQTPSHQVTQMGQEVILRCVPISNHLYFYWYRQILGQKVEFLVSFYNNEISEKSEIFDDQFSVERPDGSNFTLKIRSTKLEDSAMYFCASSEGSVLSSYNEQFFGPGTRLTVL.

This clonotype was detected many times. This rearrangement joins TRBV10-3 to TRBJ2-3, with D unresolved. This CDR3 region has 15 residues. Trimming shortened V by 8 bases and J by 2 bases, and 17 bases separated the two germline ends. Germline lookup yields CDR1 ENHRY and CDR2 SYGVKD. CDR3 residues: CAIASGQIHTDTQYF. In nucleotides, the CDR3 is TGTGCCATCGCCTCCGGGCAGATACACACAGATACGCAGTATTTT.

This clonotype is medium-sized within its sample. The chain carries TRBV7-6 and TRBJ2-1; 9 nucleotides align to TRBD2. The CDR3 has 15 residues. The trim removed 5 bases at V and 3 bases at J, leaving 5 bases unmatched. The germline gives CDR1 SGHVS, CDR2 FNYEAQ. In DNA, the CDR3 is TGTGCCAGCAGCAGACTAGCGGAGATCTACAATGAGCAGTTCTTC. Translation: CASSRLAEIYNEQFF.

This clonotype was counted at least ten times. CDR3 loop: CASSIWGAGNQPQHF. The CDR3 nucleotides read TGTGCCAGTAGTATATGGGGGGCTGGCAATCAGCCCCAGCATTTT. The chain is built from TRBV19 and TRBJ1-5, with D possibly matching TRBD1 (6 bases). The germline V gene has CDR1 LNHDA and CDR2 SQIVND (reference sequence). This CDR3 spans 15 amino acids. V was clipped by 2 bases and J by 2 bases, with 10 bases between them.

CDR3 bases: TGTGCCAGCAGCCCGGGCCTAGCGGCGCGTGTGGCCCAGTACTTC. Its protein product is CASSPGLAARVAQYF. The J gene is TRBJ2-5, the V gene TRBV12-3 or TRBV12-4; the match to TRBD2 covers 7 bases. This CDR3 has 15 residues. V shed 6 bases, J shed 9 bases, and the junction held 16 bases outside the gene matches.

This clonotype was observed many times. This chain connects TRBV10-1 to TRBJ1-1; the match to TRBD1 covers 10 bases. Trimming took 6 bases from V and 5 from J; bases not matched to a gene: 12. Germline assignment: CDR1 WNHNN and CDR2 SYGVQD (reference sequence). The CDR3 runs 16 residues. CDR3 sequence: CASSYLRDRGYTEAFF. The DNA for the CDR3 is TGCGCCAGCAGCTACCTCCGGGACAGGGGTTATACTGAAGCTTTCTTT.

This clonotype was counted once. The rearrangement uses TRBV12-3 or TRBV12-4 and TRBJ2-3, with D unresolved. This CDR3 is 12 amino acids long. V was shortened by 1 base and J by 15 bases, with 14 bases between the two germline ends. CDR3: CASSLGMRMHYF. CDR3 DNA sequence: TGTGCCAGCAGTTTAGGAATGCGGATGCACTATTTT.

This clonotype occurred a few times. This chain links TRBV6-5 with TRBJ2-7, with D possibly matching TRBD1 (7 bases). The CDR3 has 16 residues. Trimming removed 5 bases from V and 2 bases from J, with 19 bases in between. In germline, CDR1 is MNHEY, CDR2 SVGAGI. The CDR3 coding sequence is TGTGCCAGCAGTGCCGGCGGGACAGCTGACACCTACGAGCAGTACTTC. It yields the protein CASSAGGTADTYEQYF.

Ten or more counts support this clonotype. The DNA for the CDR3 is TGTGCCAGCAGTGCCTCTTATCAGCCCCAGCATTTT. This encodes CASSASYQPQHF. V usage is TRBV12-3 or TRBV12-4 and J usage is TRBJ1-5; D ambiguous. Deletions cut 5 bases from V and 5 bases from J, with 7 bases between. The CDR3 is 12 amino acids.

The J gene is TRBJ2-7, the V gene TRBV11-2; TRBD1 is a possible D gene (6 bases). Per germline, CDR1 SGHAT and CDR2 FQNNGV. The V and J ends lost 4 bases and 2 bases respectively, with 12 bases between them. This CDR3 region has 14 residues. CDR3 sequence reads: CASSSVTGTYEQYF. The CDR3 coding sequence is TGTGCCAGCAGCTCAGTGACAGGAACCTACGAGCAGTACTTC.

This clonotype was observed once. This sequence joins TRBV6-6 and TRBJ2-2, with a tentative D call TRBD1 (5 bases). Trimming cost V 2 bases and J 3 bases, with 10 bases left between them. The CDR3 has 15 amino acids. CDR1 MNHNY and CDR2 SVGAGI come from the germline V gene (reference sequence). The CDR3 DNA follows: TGTGCCAGCAGTTACCGGCCCAGGGACACCGGGGAGCTGTTTTTT. It is translated as CASSYRPRDTGELFF.

This clonotype has at least ten counts. V usage is TRBV21-1 and J usage is TRBJ1-1. TRBV21-1 is labeled a pseudogene. The CDR3 runs 15 residues. CDR3 region: CASSKEGLRDTEAFF. As DNA, the CDR3 is TGTGCCAGCAGCAAAGAGGGTCTTAGGGACACTGAAGCTTTCTTT.

The rearrangement joins TRBV29-1 to TRBJ1-2; perhaps TRBD1 as D (6 bases). With 3 bases removed from V and 4 bases from J, the gap between germline ends came to 15 bases. From germline, CDR1 is SQVTM and CDR2 ANQGSEA. There are 14 residues in the CDR3. CDR3 coding DNA: TGCAGCGTTGAGGGGGGAAGGGGGATCTATGGCTACACCTTC. It encodes CSVEGGRGIYGYTF.

This clonotype was detected only a few times. The rearrangement joins TRBV7-6 to TRBJ1-3; D unresolved. Trimming cost V 5 bases and J 2 bases, with 7 bases left between them. This CDR3 is built from 13 residues. The germline CDR1 and CDR2 sequences are SGHVS and FNYEAQ. CDR3 sequence (DNA): TGTGCCAGCAGCGCAGGTGCTGGAAACACCATATATTTT. It yields the protein CASSAGAGNTIYF.

This clonotype was observed a few times. V gene TRBV9 combines with J gene TRBJ2-7; perhaps D is TRBD1 or TRBD2 (6 bases each). Germline CDR1 reads SGDLS; CDR2 reads YYNGEE. Trimming took off 4 bases at V and 6 bases at J, with 14 bases between the two ends. The CDR3 consists of 13 residues. CDR3 region: CASSLDRRGEQYF. In nucleotides, the CDR3 is TGTGCCAGCAGCTTAGACAGGCGGGGCGAGCAGTACTTC.

The CDR3 bases are TGTGCCAGCAGCTTTGCCAGCCTAAGCTACGAGCAGTACTTC. As protein: CASSFASLSYEQYF. The V gene is TRBV5-6, the J gene TRBJ2-7; D gene uncertain. The CDR3 loop spans 14 amino acids. Germline V lookup: CDR1 SGHDT, CDR2 YYEEEE. V was shortened by 2 bases and J by 3 bases, with 12 bases between the two germline ends.

There are a few counts of this clonotype. The chain has TRBV6-6 and TRBJ2-7, with D possibly being TRBD1 (5 bases). The length of the CDR3 is 13 residues. Germline CDR1 MNHNY, CDR2 SVGAGI (reference sequence). Deletions cut 2 bases from V and 4 bases from J, with 9 bases between. This CDR3 reads CASSYDQGYEQYF. DNA for the CDR3: TGTGCCAGCAGTTACGACCAGGGTTACGAGCAGTACTTC.

There are many counts of this clonotype. V gene TRBV6-5 combines with J gene TRBJ1-6; D perhaps matches TRBD1 (5 bases). Trimming stripped 0 bases from V and 10 bases from J, with 16 bases between. The CDR3 has 16 amino acids. The V gene's germline CDR1 is MNHEY and CDR2 SVGAGI. CDR3 nucleotides: TGTGCCAGCAGTTACTCGAGTGGTCAGGGTACGTCACCCCTCCACTTT. Amino acid sequence: CASSYSSGQGTSPLHF.